These T cell receptor beta chains were read from a single sample in a study of cytomegalovirus exposure and HLA in healthy donors. Sequencing was performed with immunoSEQ multiplex PCR; in TCRdb, only in-frame clones are kept and a portion is missing. Of about 160,000 clones listed, 82% were seen once; the top ten hold about 11%. The specimen was PBMCs. Every receptor here comes from a man aged 50 to 59 in good health and CMV-seropositive. Both conserved end residues are part of each CDR3. Each record gives: clone size, J gene, D gene, V gene, CDR3 DNA, CDR3 protein. The D gene is left open where the match is weak. A row's size may be missing; if present it is once, few, many or a size class.

size: .; J: TRBJ2-1; D: .; V: TRBV9; DNA: TGTGCCAGCAGCGTAGTTAGCTCCTACAATGAGCAGTTCTTC; CDR3: CASSVVSSYNEQFF
size: once; J: TRBJ2-1; D: TRBD2; V: TRBV13; DNA: TGTGCCAGCAGCGGACTAGTAAACTACAATGAGCAGTTCTTC; CDR3: CASSGLVNYNEQFF
size: .; J: TRBJ2-7; D: .; V: TRBV19; DNA: TGTGCCAGTAGTACGGGCCGGGGAGCCTACGAGCAGTACTTC; CDR3: CASSTGRGAYEQYF
size: .; J: TRBJ2-7; D: TRBD1; V: TRBV19; DNA: TGTGCCAGTAGTGTTGCAGGGGGTCCCTACGAGCAGTACTTC; CDR3: CASSVAGGPYEQYF
size: .; J: TRBJ2-3; D: .; V: TRBV18; DNA: TGTGCCAGCTCACCGGGCCAGACAGATACGCAGTATTTT; CDR3: CASSPGQTDTQYF
size: .; J: TRBJ1-3; D: .; V: TRBV19; DNA: TGTGCCAGTAGTCCTAGACCCGGCTCTGGAAACACCATATATTTT; CDR3: CASSPRPGSGNTIYF
size: .; J: TRBJ2-7; D: .; V: TRBV19; DNA: TGTGCCAGTGGGCAGGGCGAATTCTACGAGCAGTACTTC; CDR3: CASGQGEFYEQYF
size: .; J: TRBJ2-3; D: .; V: TRBV7-7; DNA: TGTGCTAGCAGTTATAGTACGTCAGATACGCAGTATTTT; CDR3: CASSYSTSDTQYF
size: .; J: TRBJ2-2; D: .; V: TRBV7-2; DNA: TGTGCCAGCAGCCGACTTAACACCGGGGAGCTGTTTTTT; CDR3: CASSRLNTGELFF
size: .; J: TRBJ2-1; D: .; V: TRBV5-6; DNA: TGTGCCAGCGCAAGAAGGGGGAATGAGCAGTTCTTC; CDR3: CASARRGNEQFF
size: .; J: TRBJ2-5; D: .; V: TRBV7-3; DNA: TGTGCCAGCAGCTCCGGCGGCTTGGAGACCCAGTACTTC; CDR3: CASSSGGLETQYF
size: .; J: TRBJ2-7; D: .; V: TRBV10-3; DNA: TGTGCCATCAGTGGTCAGGGAAGAGAATACGAGCAGTACTTC; CDR3: CAISGQGREYEQYF
size: few; J: TRBJ2-1; D: TRBD2; V: TRBV18; DNA: TGTGCCAGCTCACCACACCTTTGGCTAGCGGGAGCCCCCTACAATGAGCAGTTCTTC; CDR3: CASSPHLWLAGAPYNEQFF
size: .; J: TRBJ1-2; D: TRBD1; V: TRBV28; DNA: TGTGCCAGCATCCAGGGGGGGGGACAGGGCAACTATGGCTACACCTTC; CDR3: CASIQGGGQGNYGYTF
size: .; J: TRBJ1-2; D: .; V: TRBV6-5; DNA: TGTGCCAGCAGTTCCAGTAACTATGGCTACACCTTC; CDR3: CASSSSNYGYTF
size: .; J: TRBJ1-2; D: .; V: TRBV7-9; DNA: TGTGCCAGCAGCTTTTTACGGGTAGGGGCGAACTATGGCTACACCTTC; CDR3: CASSFLRVGANYGYTF
size: .; J: TRBJ1-2; D: TRBD1; V: TRBV9; DNA: TGTGCCAGCAATCTACGGGGACAGGGCGGCTACACCTTC; CDR3: CASNLRGQGGYTF
size: .; J: TRBJ1-1; D: TRBD1; V: TRBV27; DNA: TGTGCCAGCAGTCTCGGGACAGGTTTGACCACTGAAGCTTTCTTT; CDR3: CASSLGTGLTTEAFF
size: .; J: TRBJ2-7; D: TRBD1; V: TRBV9; DNA: TGTGCCAGCAGCGTAGGCCCCGGGGGACAGGGGTCGGGGCAGTACTTC; CDR3: CASSVGPGGQGSGQYF
size: .; J: TRBJ1-2; D: .; V: TRBV19; DNA: TGTGCCAGTAGTATTGGGTGGGCAGACAATGGCTACACCTTC; CDR3: CASSIGWADNGYTF
size: .; J: TRBJ1-1; D: .; V: TRBV7-9; DNA: TGTGCCAGCAGCTTAGCGCCCTCGGTGGCTTTCTTT; CDR3: CASSLAPSVAFF
size: once; J: TRBJ2-5; D: TRBD1; V: TRBV7-9; DNA: TGTGCCAGCAGCTTACCAGGACAGGGGGGGGAGACCCAGTACTTC; CDR3: CASSLPGQGGETQYF
size: .; J: TRBJ1-1; D: TRBD1; V: TRBV9; DNA: TGTGCCAGCAGCGTAGGAACAGGGGGCTCCAACACTGAAGCTTTCTTT; CDR3: CASSVGTGGSNTEAFF
size: .; J: TRBJ2-3; D: .; V: TRBV28; DNA: TGTGCCAGCGAGTATTCGAACACAGATACGCAGTATTTT; CDR3: CASEYSNTDTQYF
size: .; J: TRBJ2-5; D: .; V: TRBV6-5; DNA: TGTGCCAGCAGTCGCGCCAGGGAAGGGGAGACCCAGTACTTC; CDR3: CASSRAREGETQYF
size: .; J: TRBJ2-3; D: TRBD2; V: TRBV14; DNA: TGTGCCAGCAGCCGACCGGGACTAGCGTCAGATACGCAGTATTTT; CDR3: CASSRPGLASDTQYF
size: few; J: TRBJ1-5; D: .; V: TRBV10-3; DNA: TGTGCCAGCAGTTACTATAATAGCAATCAGCCCCAGCATTTT; CDR3: CASSYYNSNQPQHF
size: .; J: TRBJ2-7; D: TRBD2; V: TRBV7-2; DNA: TGTGCCAGCAGCACCTGGACTAGCGGGAGTTCTTACGAGCAGTACTTC; CDR3: CASSTWTSGSSYEQYF
size: .; J: TRBJ2-3; D: TRBD2; V: TRBV6-4; DNA: TGTGCCAGCAGTGAGAGGGAGGGAGATACGCAGTATTTT; CDR3: CASSEREGDTQYF
size: .; J: TRBJ2-3; D: .; V: TRBV9; DNA: TGTGCCAGCAGCCCCCCCTCTGCAGATACGCAGTATTTT; CDR3: CASSPPSADTQYF
size: .; J: TRBJ1-1; D: .; V: TRBV2; DNA: TGTGCCAGCAGTGAAGCGCTTGCCCGGGGGGGACGTTGGACTGAAGCTTTCTTT; CDR3: CASSEALARGGRWTEAFF
size: .; J: TRBJ2-7; D: .; V: TRBV4-1; DNA: TGCGCCAGCAGCCAAGAAAGGGGCTACGAGCAGTACTTC; CDR3: CASSQERGYEQYF
size: .; J: TRBJ1-1; D: TRBD1; V: TRBV6-1; DNA: TGTGCCAGCAGCCTGGACAGGGTGAACACTGAAGCTTTCTTT; CDR3: CASSLDRVNTEAFF
size: .; J: TRBJ2-7; D: .; V: TRBV5-5; DNA: TGTGCCAGCAGATCCGGCGGCTACGAGCAGTACTTC; CDR3: CASRSGGYEQYF
size: .; J: TRBJ1-1; D: .; V: TRBV19; DNA: TGTGCCAGTAGAGACGGGTTAATGAACACTGAAGCTTTCTTT; CDR3: CASRDGLMNTEAFF
size: .; J: TRBJ2-7; D: .; V: TRBV30; DNA: TGTGCCTGGAGTGGGCGTGAGGGTGTGCTGAACGAGCAGTACTTC; CDR3: CAWSGREGVLNEQYF
size: .; J: TRBJ2-7; D: .; V: TRBV20-1; DNA: TGCAGTGCTCCCGGGACCTACGAGCAGTACTTC; CDR3: CSAPGTYEQYF
size: .; J: TRBJ2-1; D: TRBD2; V: TRBV9; DNA: TGTGCCAGCAGCGTAGCACCAACCGGGACTAGCGGGAGAAATGAGCAGTTCTTC; CDR3: CASSVAPTGTSGRNEQFF
size: .; J: TRBJ2-1; D: TRBD1; V: TRBV18; DNA: TGTGCCAGCTCACGGGAGGACAGGGGGCATAATGAGCAGTTCTTC; CDR3: CASSREDRGHNEQFF
size: .; J: TRBJ2-1; D: .; V: TRBV6-5; DNA: TGTGCCAGCAGTAGAACAGGGTACAATGAGCAGTTCTTC; CDR3: CASSRTGYNEQFF
size: .; J: TRBJ2-1; D: .; V: TRBV6-1; DNA: TGTGCCAGCAGTCCGGACACCTACAATGAGCAGTTCTTC; CDR3: CASSPDTYNEQFF
size: .; J: TRBJ2-7; D: .; V: TRBV5-1; DNA: TGCGCCAGCAGCTTGGCCTCTAGCTTTAGCGAGCAGTACTTC; CDR3: CASSLASSFSEQYF
size: .; J: TRBJ2-7; D: .; V: TRBV6-1; DNA: TGTGCCAGCAGTGTTTCCCCCACCGGGAGCTCCTACGAGCAGTACTTC; CDR3: CASSVSPTGSSYEQYF
size: .; J: TRBJ2-1; D: TRBD2; V: TRBV7-9; DNA: TGTGCCAGCAGCCCGACCCGTGGACTAGCGGGAGCCCTGCGGGATGAGCAGTTCTTC; CDR3: CASSPTRGLAGALRDEQFF
size: few; J: TRBJ2-3; D: TRBD2; V: TRBV10-3; DNA: TGTGCCATCAGTGAGAGAGGACTAGCCTCAGATACGCAGTATTTT; CDR3: CAISERGLASDTQYF
size: .; J: TRBJ1-2; D: .; V: TRBV5-5; DNA: TGTGCCAGCAGCTTGTCTGGGGGCGCTAACTATGGCTACACCTTC; CDR3: CASSLSGGANYGYTF
size: .; J: TRBJ2-5; D: .; V: TRBV7-2; DNA: TGTGCCAGCAGCTTAGCCCGACAGGTTCAAGAGACCCAGTACTTC; CDR3: CASSLARQVQETQYF